The next 27 T cell receptor beta chains were all read from a single sample in a study of neurological immune-mediated disorders. TCRdb re-derived calls from the 5' RACE reads in MiXCR, one entry per CDR3 protein. The sample lists tens of thousands of distinct CDR3 sequences, roughly 5% occurring once. The sequenced sample was PBMCs. Receptors were obtained from a human donor with multiple sclerosis. The donor label of this sample is uncertain.

This clonotype appeared many times. This chain uses TRBV11-2 with TRBJ1-1; 7 nucleotides match TRBD1. V lost 1 base, J lost 0 bases, and 5 bases stayed unmatched. Germline V gene data show CDR1 as SGHAT and CDR2 as FQNNGV. The CDR3 is made up of 16 amino acids. CDR3 amino acids: CASSLALQGLNTEAFF. In DNA form, the CDR3 reads TGTGCCAGCAGCTTAGCCTTACAGGGGTTGAACACTGAAGCTTTCTTT.

This clonotype was observed many times. J is TRBJ1-5 and V is TRBV5-6; possibly TRBD1 for D (5 bases). Germline CDR1 is SGHDT and CDR2 is YYEEEE. V was cut by 2 bases and J by 9 bases, with 12 bases left in between. The CDR3 is made up of 13 amino acids. The CDR3 DNA reads TGTGCCAGCAGCTTCCTTCAGGGAGGGCCCCAGCATTTT. Amino acids: CASSFLQGGPQHF.

This clonotype occurred many times. The chain has TRBV20-1 and TRBJ2-4; 16 bases align to TRBD2. The CDR3 has 18 amino acids. Looked up from germline, CDR1 is DFQATT and CDR2 is SNEGSKA (reference sequence). The ends lost 2 bases at V and 8 bases at J; junction bases unmatched: 12. CDR3 residues: CSARRMGLAGGPRDIQYF. Written as DNA, the CDR3 is TGCAGTGCTAGACGGATGGGACTAGCGGGGGGGCCCAGAGACATTCAGTACTTC.

This clonotype was found many times. CDR3 protein: CASSQRDSTDTQYF. In DNA, the CDR3 is TGCGCCAGCAGCCAACGGGATAGCACAGATACGCAGTATTTT. V gene TRBV4-1 combines with J gene TRBJ2-3, with a weak D call TRBD2 (5 bases). CDR1 and CDR2 from the germline V gene are MGHRA and YSYEKL. Trimming took 2 bases from V and 0 from J, leaving 6 bases between them. The CDR3 runs to 14 residues.

This clonotype was counted between two and nine times. A much larger clone differs from this one at a single base, so this may be a read error. The rearrangement links TRBV5-1 to TRBJ2-2, with D unresolved. The CDR3 has 15 amino acids. V was cut by 4 bases and J by 4 bases, with 14 bases left in between. Per germline, CDR1 SGHRS and CDR2 YFSETQ. The CDR3 sequence is CASSQGRLSTGELFF. CDR3 nucleotides: TGCGCCAGCAGCCAAGGACGCCTGAGCACCGGGGAGCTGTTTTTT. Combining the CDR3 with reference TRBV5-1 and TRBJ2-2 gives the whole variable domain KAGVTQTPRYLIKTRGQQVTLSCSPISGHRSVSWYQQTPGQGLQFLFEYFSETQRNKGNFPGRFSGRQFSNSRSEMNVSTLELGDSALYLCASSQGRLSTGELFFGEGSRLTVL.

This clonotype was seen a handful of times. The chain combines TRBV29-1 with TRBJ1-5, with D possibly TRBD1 on 5 matching bases. This CDR3 comprises 13 residues. In germline, CDR1 is SQVTM, CDR2 ANQGSEA. Trimming stripped 5 bases from V and 7 bases from J, with 15 bases between. DNA for the CDR3: TGCAGCGTTCGCCCCCAGGCAGGGCAGCCCCAGCATTTT. This sequence encodes CSVRPQAGQPQHF.

CDR3 sequence: CASSSGSGTEAFF. The DNA of the CDR3 is TGCGCCAGCAGCTCTGGGTCGGGGACTGAAGCTTTCTTT. The rearrangement links TRBV5-1 to TRBJ1-1; D remains ambiguous. The CDR3 length is 13 residues. V lost 3 bases and J 5 bases, leaving 11 bases between the germline ends. Germline-derived CDR1 and CDR2 are SGHRS and YFSETQ.

This clonotype was counted many times. The chain employs TRBV5-1 and TRBJ2-3; D not resolved. This CDR3 is built from 15 residues. The germline CDR1 and CDR2 sequences are SGHRS and YFSETQ. V was cut by 0 bases and J by 1 base, with 9 bases left in between. Here the CDR3 DNA reads TGCGCCAGCAGCTTGGTTACCGGTGGCACAGATACGCAGTATTTT. This encodes CASSLVTGGTDTQYF.

Only a few counts were recorded for this clonotype. The J gene is TRBJ2-1, the V gene TRBV30, with a weak D call TRBD1 (6 bases). The V and J ends lost 3 bases and 0 bases respectively, with 9 bases between them. This CDR3 has 14 amino acids. Germline V gene lookup returns CDR1 GTSNPN and CDR2 SVGIG (reference sequence). The CDR3 DNA reads as TGTGCCTGGAGCCAGGGGACCTCCTACAATGAGCAGTTCTTC. Translation: CAWSQGTSYNEQFF.

Many counts were recorded for this clonotype. The J gene is TRBJ2-7, the V gene TRBV29-1, with D hard to call. V was cut by 4 bases and J by 0 bases, with 7 bases left in between. The CDR3 has 12 amino acids. Germline V lookup: CDR1 SQVTM, CDR2 ANQGSEA. CDR3 residues: CSVGQASYEQYF. CDR3 sequence (DNA): TGCAGCGTTGGGCAGGCCTCCTACGAGCAGTACTTC.

This clonotype has a count of ten or more. This sequence joins TRBV20-1 and TRBJ2-1, with D perhaps TRBD1 or TRBD2 (5 bases each). V dropped 6 bases and J dropped 2 bases, with 17 bases sitting between them. This CDR3 is 15 amino acids long. The germline V gene has CDR1 DFQATT and CDR2 SNEGSKA (reference sequence). Here the CDR3 DNA reads TGCAGTGCAAGGGACCTTTACCAACCCTACAATGAGCAGTTCTTC. Its translation is CSARDLYQPYNEQFF.

The chain recombines TRBV18 with TRBJ2-7; weak D call: TRBD1 (6 bases). Germline V gene lookup returns CDR1 KGHSH and CDR2 LQKENI. CDR3 length: 16 amino acids. The V end lost 0 bases, the J end lost 5 bases, and 17 bases lay between the germline ends. The CDR3 reads CASSPPTSGARHEQYF. CDR3 nucleotide sequence: TGTGCCAGCTCACCACCGACGTCAGGGGCTCGCCACGAGCAGTACTTC.

This clonotype was observed many times. The chain uses TRBV6-6 and TRBJ1-4; D is perhaps TRBD1 (5 bases). Germline V CDR1 and CDR2: MNHNY, SVGAGI (reference sequence). Trimming removed 10 bases at V and 6 bases at J, with 15 bases between. This CDR3 has 13 residues. In DNA, the CDR3 is TGTGCCATCCATGGGGGTTCCTATGAAAAACTGTTTTTT. It specifies CAIHGGSYEKLFF.

This clonotype appeared many times. The CDR3 is CSVSRGAGDTQYF. In nucleotides, the CDR3 is TGCAGTGTCAGCCGCGGGGCCGGAGATACGCAGTATTTT. This sequence joins TRBV20-1 and TRBJ2-3; D is perhaps TRBD2 (6 bases). The CDR3 length is 13 residues. CDR1 DFQATT and CDR2 SNEGSKA come from the germline V gene (reference sequence). V lost 7 bases to trimming and J lost 5 bases, with 16 bases between them.

This clonotype was detected ten times or more. CDR3 loop: CASSYRGTGSSDTQYF. In nucleotides, the CDR3 is TGTGCCAGCAGTTATCGAGGGACAGGGTCCTCAGATACGCAGTATTTT. The V gene is TRBV6-5, the J gene TRBJ2-3; 9 bases are shared with TRBD1. This CDR3 has 16 residues. The junction had 8 bases not matched to a gene; V was cut back by 3 bases and J by 4 bases. Germline CDR1 is MNHEY and CDR2 is SVGAGI.

This clonotype was seen repeatedly, ten times or more. J is TRBJ1-2 and V is TRBV9; D might be TRBD1 (5 bases). Germline CDR1 and CDR2: SGDLS and YYNGEE. V gave up 1 base and J gave up 8 bases, with 15 bases separating them. The CDR3 has 14 residues. The DNA of the CDR3 is TGTGCCAGCAGCGTAAGCGGGACCCTGGGGGGCTACACCTTC. Amino acids: CASSVSGTLGGYTF.

This clonotype showed up many times. V gene TRBV27 combines with J gene TRBJ2-2; TRBD1 matches at 8 bases. This CDR3 has 13 residues. Germline V gives CDR1 MNHEY, CDR2 SMNVEV (reference sequence). The V gene end was trimmed by 4 bases and the J gene end by 9 bases; junction bases not matched to a gene: 4. CDR3 in amino acids: CASSWTGSRELFF. The CDR3 DNA sequence: TGTGCCAGCAGTTGGACAGGGAGCCGGGAGCTGTTTTTT.

Many counts were recorded for this clonotype. The rearrangement joins TRBV5-1 to TRBJ2-1; D may be TRBD1 (6 bases). The V and J ends lost 4 bases and 0 bases respectively, with 11 bases between them. CDR3 length: 15 amino acids. Germline V gene sequence: CDR1 SGHRS, CDR2 YFSETQ. The chain's CDR3 is CASSGTPDSYNEQFF. CDR3 sequence (DNA): TGCGCCAGCAGCGGGACACCAGACTCCTACAATGAGCAGTTCTTC.

This clonotype was observed many times. This chain links TRBV10-3 with TRBJ1-4; D is possibly TRBD1 (6 bases). Trimming removed 5 bases at V and 5 bases at J, with 12 bases between. The V gene's germline CDR1 is ENHRY and CDR2 SYGVKD. The CDR3 totals 14 residues. CDR3 DNA sequence: TGTGCCATCAGTCCGGGACAAGTAAATGAAAAACTGTTTTTT. It codes for CAISPGQVNEKLFF.

This clonotype was recorded at least ten times. In nucleotides, the CDR3 is TGTGCCAGCAGCTTAAACTGGGGACAGAGCTCCTACGAGCAGTACTTC. Its translation: CASSLNWGQSSYEQYF. This chain joins TRBV7-2 and TRBJ2-7; 7 nucleotides align to TRBD1. V was clipped by 2 bases and J by 0 bases; unmatched bases: 7. This CDR3 has 16 residues. The germline V gene encodes CDR1 SGHTA and CDR2 FQGNSA.

This clonotype came up many times. The J gene is TRBJ1-2, the V gene TRBV5-8, with unresolved D. The germline V and J ends were trimmed by 6 bases and 8 bases, with 20 bases remaining between them. Germline V CDR1 and CDR2: SGHTS, YDEGEE. This CDR3 contains 14 residues. CDR3 coding DNA: TGTGCCAGCATCCTCCGACCCACGAAGGACGGCTACACCTTC. This gives the protein CASILRPTKDGYTF.

Many counts were recorded for this clonotype. The V gene is TRBV10-2, the J gene TRBJ1-4; the match to TRBD1 covers 7 bases. Trimming removed 6 bases from V and 4 bases from J; junction bases left unmatched: 5. Germline-derived CDR1 and CDR2 are WSHSY and SAAADI. The CDR3 extends over 14 amino acids. The CDR3 nucleotides read TGCGCCAGCAGAACCGGGACAGTTAATGAAAAACTGTTTTTT. Protein: CASRTGTVNEKLFF.

This rearrangement joins TRBV6-1 to TRBJ1-2, with D uncertain. Trimming left V 6 bases short and J 3 bases short, with 11 bases between. This CDR3 is 13 amino acids long. Looked up from germline, CDR1 is MNHNS and CDR2 is SASEGT. DNA for the CDR3: TGTGCCAGCAGCAAGGAGTCCCACTATGGCTACACCTTC. Translation: CASSKESHYGYTF.

This clonotype was seen repeatedly, ten times or more. The rearrangement joins TRBV3-1 to TRBJ1-4; D possibly corresponds to TRBD1 (5 bases). CDR1 is LGHDT, CDR2 YNNKEL, per germline (reference sequence). The CDR3 runs to 15 residues. The germline V and J ends were trimmed by 3 bases and 8 bases, with 16 bases remaining between them. The CDR3 sequence: CASSHSPGRGEKLFF. The CDR3 coding sequence is TGTGCCAGCAGCCATTCCCCGGGACGGGGGGAAAAACTGTTTTTT.

The V call is TRBV6-5, the J call TRBJ1-1; 7 nucleotides line up with TRBD1. This CDR3 has 11 residues. Unmatched junction bases numbered 2, after V lost 6 bases and J lost 7 bases. Per the germline V gene, CDR1 is MNHEY and CDR2 is SVGAGI. The CDR3 bases are TGTGCCAGCAGAACAGGGGATGAAGCTTTCTTT. Translating it yields CASRTGDEAFF.

This clonotype was recorded many times. The rearrangement joins TRBV11-2 to TRBJ2-5, with 9 nucleotides matching TRBD2. Germline V gene data show CDR1 as SGHAT and CDR2 as FQNNGV. V was clipped by 5 bases and J by 0 bases; unmatched bases: 4. The CDR3 spans 15 residues. This CDR3 is CASSLTSGHQETQYF. The CDR3 coding sequence is TGTGCCAGCAGCCTGACTAGCGGCCACCAAGAGACCCAGTACTTC.

In its sample, this clonotype was seen many times. The chain employs TRBV20-1 and TRBJ1-3, with 7 bases identical to TRBD1. V lost 4 bases and J lost 3; bases outside the gene matches: 3. This CDR3 comprises 13 residues. Germline V gene data show CDR1 as DFQATT and CDR2 as SNEGSKA (reference sequence). The CDR3 sequence is CSATTGVGNTIYF. CDR3 bases: TGCAGTGCTACCACAGGGGTTGGAAACACCATATATTTT.